One sample yielded the 14 T cell receptor beta chains listed below, sequenced in a study of blood T cell repertoires in COVID-19. The method was immunoSEQ multiplex PCR; TCRdb's version includes in-frame clones alone and lacks a portion of them. There are a few hundred thousand clones in the sample; roughly 87% occur only once, and approximately 0.93% lies in the top ten. The sequencing input was PBMCs or T cells enriched from blood (not recorded which). These receptors originate from a woman younger than 45 who had recovered from COVID-19.

The chain combines TRBV19 with TRBJ1-5; D remains ambiguous. The CDR3 contains 16 residues. Germline-derived CDR1 and CDR2 are LNHDA and SQIVND (reference sequence). The V end was cut by 6 bases, the J end by 2 bases, with 17 bases between. The CDR3 sequence: CASRDLVYRGNQPQHF. CDR3 DNA sequence: TGTGCCAGTAGGGACTTGGTGTACCGGGGCAATCAGCCCCAGCATTTT.

V usage is TRBV19 and J usage is TRBJ2-2; the D gene is possibly TRBD1 (6 bases). CDR1 is LNHDA and CDR2 is SQIVND in the germline V gene (reference sequence). This CDR3 is 17 amino acids long. Trimming shortened V by 2 bases and J by 3 bases, and 16 bases separated the two germline ends. The CDR3 nucleotides read TGTGCCAGTAGTATACCCACCTTGTACAGGGACACCGGGGAGCTGTTTTTT. Protein product: CASSIPTLYRDTGELFF.

V gene TRBV7-9 combines with J gene TRBJ1-4; D is unclear. The CDR3 runs 16 residues. Germline assignment: CDR1 SEHNR and CDR2 FQNEAQ (reference sequence). V gave up 5 bases and J gave up 8 bases, with 21 bases separating them. The CDR3 region is CASSPETARVGEKLFF. The CDR3 nucleotides read TGTGCCAGCAGCCCAGAGACTGCAAGAGTTGGCGAAAAACTGTTTTTT.

The V and J genes are TRBV18 and TRBJ2-5; D is possibly TRBD2 (6 bases). Germline CDR1 reads KGHSH; CDR2 reads LQKENI. Between the trimmed V and J ends, which lost 3 bases and 5 bases, there was a span of 13 bases. CDR3 length equals 14 residues. The CDR3: CASSPASARETQYF. The DNA of the CDR3 is TGTGCCAGCTCACCTGCTAGCGCGAGGGAGACCCAGTACTTC.

V and J are TRBV28 and TRBJ1-1; 9 bases line up with TRBD1. With 6 bases clipped from V and 0 bases from J, the junction kept 8 bases outside the gene matches. The length of the CDR3 is 16 residues. The germline gives CDR1 MDHEN, CDR2 SYDVKM. The CDR3 bases are TGTGCCAGCAGCCCGTCCGGACAGGGGATGAACACTGAAGCTTTCTTT. This codes for CASSPSGQGMNTEAFF.

V and J are TRBV19 and TRBJ1-3, with a tentative D call TRBD1 (6 bases). The CDR3 loop spans 16 amino acids. Germline CDR1 is LNHDA and CDR2 is SQIVND (reference sequence). With 6 bases removed from V and 0 bases from J, the gap between germline ends came to 15 bases. The CDR3 DNA reads as TGTGCCAGTAGAGACAGGTTCCTCTACTCTGGAAACACCATATATTTT. It is translated as CASRDRFLYSGNTIYF.

The rearrangement links TRBV30 to TRBJ2-7; a possible D gene is TRBD2 (5 bases). The CDR3 contains 16 residues. Germline values: CDR1 GTSNPN, CDR2 SVGIG (reference sequence). Between the trimmed V and J ends, which lost 0 bases and 4 bases, there was a span of 19 bases. The CDR3 protein is CAWSVIRVRTGYEQYF. The CDR3 region has the DNA TGTGCCTGGAGTGTGATTAGGGTCAGGACGGGGTACGAGCAGTACTTC.

This chain connects TRBV9 to TRBJ2-1; TRBD1 matches at 7 bases. This CDR3 is built from 15 residues. The ends lost 3 bases at V and 1 base at J; junction bases unmatched: 4. Germline V gene lookup returns CDR1 SGDLS and CDR2 YYNGEE. In DNA form, the CDR3 reads TGTGCCAGCAGCGGGACAGGTCTTTCCTACAATGAGCAGTTCTTC. Protein product: CASSGTGLSYNEQFF.

This clone was picked up one time. The chain uses TRBV5-1 and TRBJ2-1, with 14 bases aligning to TRBD2. Germline-derived CDR1 and CDR2 are SGHRS and YFSETQ. V dropped 5 bases and J dropped 4; count of bases not matched to a gene: 8. This CDR3 comprises 17 residues. The CDR3 nucleotides read TGCGCCAGCAGACAAGGACTAGCGGGGGGTCCTTACAATGAGCAGTTCTTC. Its translation is CASRQGLAGGPYNEQFF.

V is TRBV7-2 and J is TRBJ2-1; 8 nucleotides align to TRBD2. With 2 bases clipped from V and 9 bases from J, the junction kept 9 bases outside the gene matches. The CDR3 sequence is 15 residues long. CDR1 and CDR2 from the germline V gene are SGHTA and FQGNSA. This CDR3 reads CASSLLAGQQAEQFF. CDR3 in DNA: TGTGCCAGCAGCTTATTAGCGGGGCAGCAGGCTGAGCAGTTCTTC.

The chain has TRBV11-2 and TRBJ2-2, with a possible D match to TRBD1 (5 bases). V was pared by 1 base and J by 7 bases, with 13 bases between. Germline assignment: CDR1 SGHAT and CDR2 FQNNGV. The CDR3 consists of 15 residues. This CDR3 is CASSLVAQGHGELFF. CDR3 nucleotides: TGTGCCAGCAGCTTAGTCGCGCAGGGCCACGGGGAGCTGTTTTTT.

The chain employs TRBV5-1 and TRBJ2-5, with 7 nucleotides matching TRBD2. The germline V gene has CDR1 SGHRS and CDR2 YFSETQ. The V segment lost 0 bases and the J segment 4 bases; nucleotides outside the gene matches: 15. This CDR3 is 18 amino acids long. The CDR3 loop reads CASSLGMGAGRGRETQYF. CDR3 bases: TGCGCCAGCAGCTTGGGGATGGGAGCGGGAAGGGGTAGAGAGACCCAGTACTTC.

The chain links TRBV16 to TRBJ2-7, with D possibly matching TRBD2 (5 bases). The CDR3 contains 15 residues. V lost 0 bases to trimming and J lost 2 bases, with 11 bases between them. CDR1 and CDR2 from the germline V gene are KGHSY and FQNENV. The CDR3 DNA sequence: TGTGCCAGCAGCCAATCGATAAGCGGTACCTACGAGCAGTACTTC. The encoded protein is CASSQSISGTYEQYF.

This chain links TRBV2 with TRBJ2-7; D perhaps matches TRBD1 (5 bases). The CDR3 has 14 amino acids. Germline CDR1 SNHLY, CDR2 FYNNEI. CDR3 in amino acids: CATIRESSSYEQYF. CDR3 DNA: TGTGCTACTATCAGGGAATCTTCGTCCTACGAGCAGTACTTC.